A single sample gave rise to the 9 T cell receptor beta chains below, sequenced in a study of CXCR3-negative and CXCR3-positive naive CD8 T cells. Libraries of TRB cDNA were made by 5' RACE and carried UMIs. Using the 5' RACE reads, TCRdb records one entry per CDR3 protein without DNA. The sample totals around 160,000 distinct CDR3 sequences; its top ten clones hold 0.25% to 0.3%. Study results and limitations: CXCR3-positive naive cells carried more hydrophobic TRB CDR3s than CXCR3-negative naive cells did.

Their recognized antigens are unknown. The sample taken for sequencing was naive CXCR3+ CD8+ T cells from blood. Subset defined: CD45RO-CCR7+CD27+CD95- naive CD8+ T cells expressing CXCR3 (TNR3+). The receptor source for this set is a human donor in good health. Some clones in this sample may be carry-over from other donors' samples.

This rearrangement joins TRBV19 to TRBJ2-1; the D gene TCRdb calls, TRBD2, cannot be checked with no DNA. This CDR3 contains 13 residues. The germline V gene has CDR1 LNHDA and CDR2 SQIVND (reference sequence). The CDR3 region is CAVGSGAYNEQFF.

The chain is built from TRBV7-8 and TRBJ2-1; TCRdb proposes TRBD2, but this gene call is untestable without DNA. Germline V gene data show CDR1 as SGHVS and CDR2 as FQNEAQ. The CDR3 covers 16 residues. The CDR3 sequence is CASSFGDSGGADEQFF.

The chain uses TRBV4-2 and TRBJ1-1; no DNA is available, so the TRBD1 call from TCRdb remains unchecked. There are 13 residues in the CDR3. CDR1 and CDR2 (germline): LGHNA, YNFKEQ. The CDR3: CASSQGQSVEAFF.

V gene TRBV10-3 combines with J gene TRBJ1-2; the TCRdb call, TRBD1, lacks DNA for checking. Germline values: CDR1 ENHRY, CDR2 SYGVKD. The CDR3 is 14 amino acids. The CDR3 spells CAISDPDSVYGYTF.

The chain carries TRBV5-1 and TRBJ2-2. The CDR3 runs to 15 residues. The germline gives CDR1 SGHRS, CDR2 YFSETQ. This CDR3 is CASSELDPMGGELFF.

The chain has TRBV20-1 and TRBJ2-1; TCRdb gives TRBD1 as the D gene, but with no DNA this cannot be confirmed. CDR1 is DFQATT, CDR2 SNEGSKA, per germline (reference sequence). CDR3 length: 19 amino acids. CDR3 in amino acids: CSARVGFRAGGVSYNEQFF.

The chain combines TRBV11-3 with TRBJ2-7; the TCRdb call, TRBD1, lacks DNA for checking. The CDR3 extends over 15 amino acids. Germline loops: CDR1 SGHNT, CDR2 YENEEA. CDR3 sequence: CASRDRVRSSYEQYF.

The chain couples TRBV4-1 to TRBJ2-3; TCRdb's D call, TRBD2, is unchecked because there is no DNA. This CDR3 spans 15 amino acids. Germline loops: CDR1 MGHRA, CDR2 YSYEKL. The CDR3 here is CASRPLAGGPDTQYF.

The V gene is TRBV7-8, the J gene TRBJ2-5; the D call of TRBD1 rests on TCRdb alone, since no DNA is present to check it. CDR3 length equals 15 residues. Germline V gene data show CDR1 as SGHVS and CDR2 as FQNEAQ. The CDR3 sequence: CASSQITVGQETQYF.